The rows below give T cell receptor beta chains drawn from one sample of a study of blood T cells in healthy people across ages. TCRdb passed the 5' RACE reads through MiXCR, listing each CDR3 protein once. The sample consists of approximately 290,000 distinct CDR3 sequences, less than 30% of them appearing once. Sequencing input: blood. These receptors were obtained from a woman between 65 and 79 years old in good health. CDR3s include the opening cysteine and the closing phenylalanine or tryptophan. D genes are given only for firm matches. Expanded clones are given a class, and other clones once, few, many or no size at all.

size: -; D: -; J: TRBJ2-5; V: TRBV28; CDR3: CASSLMGVKETQYF; DNA: TGTGCCAGCAGTTTAATGGGGGTGAAAGAGACCCAGTACTTC
size: many; D: -; J: TRBJ2-7; V: TRBV27; CDR3: CATHLPDWPYEQYF; DNA: TGTGCCACCCACCTCCCGGACTGGCCCTACGAGCAGTACTTC
size: few; D: -; J: TRBJ2-7; V: TRBV15; CDR3: CATSRGGGSTYEQYF; DNA: TGTGCCACCAGCAGAGGAGGGGGAAGCACCTACGAGCAGTACTTC
size: -; D: -; J: TRBJ2-7; V: TRBV5-1; CDR3: CASKVDSLSSYEQYF; DNA: TGCGCCAGCAAAGTAGACAGTCTCAGCTCCTACGAGCAGTACTTC
size: -; D: -; J: TRBJ2-5; V: TRBV29-1; CDR3: CSVYLAAVETQYF; DNA: TGCAGCGTTTACTTAGCGGCCGTAGAGACCCAGTACTTC
size: -; D: -; J: TRBJ2-5; V: TRBV6-5; CDR3: CASRPGGGETQYF; DNA: TGTGCCAGCAGGCCAGGGGGAGGAGAGACCCAGTACTTC
size: -; D: TRBD2; J: TRBJ2-1; V: TRBV4-3; CDR3: CASSPRSAGGTYNEQFF; DNA: TGCGCCAGCAGCCCCCGGTCAGCGGGAGGCACCTACAATGAGCAGTTCTTC
size: -; D: -; J: TRBJ2-3; V: TRBV12-3/TRBV12-4; CDR3: CASSLRVLGDTDTQYF; DNA: TGTGCCAGCAGTCTGCGAGTATTAGGGGACACAGATACGCAGTATTTT
size: few; D: TRBD1; J: TRBJ1-4; V: TRBV28; CDR3: CASSLPGTGIEKLVF; DNA: TGTGCCAGCAGTTTACCCGGGACAGGGATTGAAAAACTGGTTTTT
size: few; D: -; J: TRBJ2-6; V: TRBV27; CDR3: CASRTPGANVLTF; DNA: TGTGCCAGCAGGACCCCTGGGGCCAACGTCCTGACTTTC
size: few; D: -; J: TRBJ1-1; V: TRBV9; CDR3: CASSVGGAPNTEAFF; DNA: TGTGCCAGCAGCGTAGGGGGCGCCCCTAACACTGAAGCTTTCTTT
size: -; D: -; J: TRBJ2-7; V: TRBV28; CDR3: CASSKRNSYEQYF; DNA: TGTGCCAGCAGCAAGCGGAACTCCTACGAGCAGTACTTC
size: -; D: -; J: TRBJ2-5; V: TRBV5-4; CDR3: CASSLVQKQETQYF; DNA: TGTGCCAGCAGCTTGGTCCAGAAACAAGAGACCCAGTACTTC
size: few; D: -; J: TRBJ2-3; V: TRBV29-1; CDR3: CSVEDLSRVGPPQYF; DNA: TGCAGCGTTGAAGATCTAAGTAGGGTGGGCCCTCCGCAGTATTTT
size: few; D: -; J: TRBJ2-5; V: TRBV6-2/TRBV6-3; CDR3: CASSIAARGLKETQYF; DNA: TGTGCCAGCAGTATAGCGGCCAGGGGCTTAAAGGAGACCCAGTACTTC
size: -; D: TRBD1; J: TRBJ2-7; V: TRBV7-3; CDR3: CASSTGTVSEQYF; DNA: TGTGCCAGCAGCACAGGGACAGTGAGCGAGCAGTACTTC
size: many; D: TRBD2; J: TRBJ2-1; V: TRBV6-2/TRBV6-3; CDR3: CASSRRTSGSTYNEQFF; DNA: TGTGCCAGCAGTAGACGGACTAGCGGGAGTACCTACAATGAGCAGTTCTTC
size: -; D: -; J: TRBJ2-7; V: TRBV7-2; CDR3: CASSLVVGTGKPNF; DNA: TGTGCCAGCAGCTTAGTTGTGGGAACGGGAAAACCGAACTTC
size: many; D: -; J: TRBJ2-1; V: TRBV29-1; CDR3: CSARVDEQFF; DNA: TGCAGCGCAAGAGTAGATGAGCAGTTCTTC
size: -; D: -; J: TRBJ1-2; V: TRBV20-1; CDR3: CSASHQGNAVYGYTF; DNA: TGCAGTGCTAGCCACCAGGGAAATGCTGTCTATGGCTACACCTTC
size: few; D: -; J: TRBJ2-6; V: TRBV28; CDR3: CASNRGTSGANVLTF; DNA: TGTGCCAGCAATCGGGGAACCTCTGGGGCCAACGTCCTGACTTTC
size: -; D: -; J: TRBJ2-6; V: TRBV28; CDR3: CASSSRGLGANVLTF; DNA: TGTGCCAGCAGTAGCAGGGGTCTTGGGGCCAACGTCCTGACTTTC
size: few; D: TRBD1; J: TRBJ2-5; V: TRBV20-1; CDR3: CSASPSRGNQETQYF; DNA: TGCAGTGCTAGCCCCTCCAGGGGGAACCAAGAGACCCAGTACTTC
size: -; D: TRBD2; J: TRBJ2-2; V: TRBV5-1; CDR3: CASSSTSGRGSTGELFF; DNA: TGCGCCAGCAGCTCAACGAGCGGGAGAGGGAGCACCGGGGAGCTGTTTTTT
size: few; D: -; J: TRBJ1-5; V: TRBV20-1; CDR3: CSAQNAIGTTKKYQPQHF; DNA: TGCAGTGCCCAAAATGCGATCGGGACAACTAAGAAATATCAGCCCCAGCATTTT
size: -; D: -; J: TRBJ2-5; V: TRBV6-5; CDR3: CASSYFEGETQYF; DNA: TGTGCCAGCAGTTACTTCGAGGGGGAGACCCAGTACTTT
size: -; D: -; J: TRBJ2-5; V: TRBV28; CDR3: CASGRSLALGRETQYF; DNA: TGTGCCAGCGGTCGCTCACTAGCCTTGGGGAGAGAGACCCAGTACTTC
size: many; D: TRBD1; J: TRBJ2-3; V: TRBV7-7; CDR3: CASSLQGSGTDTQYF; DNA: TGTGCTAGCAGCTTACAGGGGTCTGGCACAGATACGCAGTATTTT
size: many; D: TRBD1; J: TRBJ2-2; V: TRBV5-1; CDR3: CASSTGTGYTGELFF; DNA: TGCGCCAGCAGTACCGGGACAGGCTACACCGGGGAGCTGTTTTTT
size: -; D: TRBD2; J: TRBJ2-5; V: TRBV20-1; CDR3: CSARGPILAGGPRQETQYF; DNA: TGCAGTGCTAGGGGGCCGATACTAGCGGGAGGGCCCAGACAAGAGACCCAGTACTTC
size: few; D: -; J: TRBJ2-1; V: TRBV29-1; CDR3: CSVPSADYNEQFF; DNA: TGCAGCGTCCCCTCGGCGGACTACAATGAGCAGTTCTTC
size: -; D: -; J: TRBJ1-2; V: TRBV29-1; CDR3: CSVEVITGIQGYGYTF; DNA: TGCAGCGTCGAAGTCATAACAGGGATTCAGGGCTATGGCTACACCTTC
size: few; D: -; J: TRBJ2-1; V: TRBV2; CDR3: CASSTGSSYNEQFF; DNA: TGTGCCAGCAGCACAGGGAGCTCCTACAATGAGCAGTTCTTC
size: few; D: TRBD1; J: TRBJ2-3; V: TRBV5-1; CDR3: CASRPRDRYTDTQYF; DNA: TGCGCCAGCAGGCCCCGGGACAGATACACAGATACGCAGTATTTT
size: few; D: TRBD1; J: TRBJ2-7; V: TRBV20-1; CDR3: CSASSWGQGTDEQYF; DNA: TGCAGTGCTAGTTCCTGGGGACAGGGGACTGACGAGCAGTACTTC
size: many; D: -; J: TRBJ1-5; V: TRBV4-1; CDR3: CASSQAGASNQPQHF; DNA: TGCGCCAGCAGCCAAGCGGGGGCTAGCAATCAGCCCCAGCATTTT
size: -; D: TRBD1; J: TRBJ2-3; V: TRBV3-1; CDR3: CASSKTTTGPSTDTQYF; DNA: TGTGCCAGCAGCAAAACAACGACAGGGCCTAGCACAGATACGCAGTATTTT
size: -; D: -; J: TRBJ2-7; V: TRBV6-6; CDR3: CASSHEKVHEQYF; DNA: TGTGCCAGCAGCCACGAGAAGGTCCACGAGCAGTACTTC
size: -; D: -; J: TRBJ1-4; V: TRBV7-9; CDR3: CASSLGRDRFYEKLFF; DNA: TGTGCCAGCAGCTTAGGCCGGGACCGCTTTTATGAAAAACTGTTTTTT
size: few; D: TRBD2; J: TRBJ2-1; V: TRBV3-1; CDR3: CASSQGTSGSEQFF; DNA: TGTGCCAGCAGCCAAGGGACTAGCGGGAGTGAGCAGTTCTTC
size: -; D: TRBD1; J: TRBJ1-2; V: TRBV5-6; CDR3: CASSLFKGAVANYGYTF; DNA: TGTGCCAGCAGCTTGTTTAAGGGGGCAGTAGCTAACTATGGCTACACCTTC
size: few; D: -; J: TRBJ1-4; V: TRBV10-3; CDR3: CAISSAAGATNEKLFF; DNA: TGTGCCATCAGTTCAGCGGCAGGGGCAACTAATGAAAAACTGTTTTTT
size: -; D: -; J: TRBJ1-2; V: TRBV6-5; CDR3: CASSSRPRYGYTF; DNA: TGTGCCAGCAGCTCCCGGCCGCGTTATGGCTACACCTTC
size: many; D: TRBD1; J: TRBJ2-7; V: TRBV15; CDR3: CATSRGGTGITEQYF; DNA: TGTGCCACCAGCAGAGGAGGGACAGGGATCACCGAGCAGTACTTC
size: few; D: -; J: TRBJ1-2; V: TRBV4-1; CDR3: CASSQGQGMGYGYTF; DNA: TGCGCCAGCAGCCAAGGTCAGGGGATGGGCTATGGCTACACCTTC
size: -; D: -; J: TRBJ2-5; V: TRBV7-2; CDR3: CASSLGSVKETQYF; DNA: TGTGCCAGCAGCTTAGGAAGCGTGAAAGAGACCCAGTACTTC
size: -; D: -; J: TRBJ1-2; V: TRBV5-6; CDR3: CASSLAYPNGYTF; DNA: TGTGCCAGCAGCTTGGCCTACCCCAATGGCTACACCTTC
size: -; D: TRBD1; J: TRBJ2-1; V: TRBV5-1; CDR3: CASSLALRDSRFDEQFF; DNA: TGCGCCAGCAGCTTAGCCCTTAGGGACAGTAGGTTCGATGAGCAGTTCTTC
size: -; D: -; J: TRBJ2-1; V: TRBV7-2; CDR3: CASSLGHSYNEQFF; DNA: TGTGCCAGCAGCTTGGGACACTCCTACAATGAGCAGTTCTTC
size: few; D: -; J: TRBJ1-4; V: TRBV6-6; CDR3: CASSTQGATNEKLSF; DNA: TGTGCCAGCAGTACCCAGGGAGCAACTAATGAAAAACTGTCTTTT
size: -; D: TRBD1; J: TRBJ1-2; V: TRBV19; CDR3: CASQNRGRSDYGYTF; DNA: TGTGCCAGTCAAAACAGGGGGCGGTCGGACTATGGCTACACCTTC
size: few; D: -; J: TRBJ1-1; V: TRBV18; CDR3: CASSPWNTEAFF; DNA: TGTGCCAGCTCACCATGGAACACTGAAGCTTTCTTT